The 5 T cell receptor beta chains below were found in one sample sequenced in a study of blood T cells in healthy people across ages. A second about 7 to 12 cycle PCR used barcoded and J-beta primers. In TCRdb, the 5' RACE reads were re-called with MiXCR into one record per CDR3 protein. The sample shows 550,000 to 800,000 distinct CDR3 sequences, roughly 30% of them seen only once. Sequenced: blood. The receptors derive from a woman older than 75 in good health.

In its sample, this clonotype was seen many times. CDR3 nucleotides: TGCGCCAGCAGACCTTTTGCGGGGGGCAAAAACAATGAGCAGTTCTTC. Translated: CASRPFAGGKNNEQFF. V and J are TRBV5-1 and TRBJ2-1, with 8 bases lining up with TRBD2. The CDR3 sequence is 16 residues long. J gave up 5 bases and V 5 bases, and 12 bases lay outside the gene matches. Germline V gene lookup returns CDR1 SGHRS and CDR2 YFSETQ.

This clonotype was counted many times. V is TRBV20-1 and J is TRBJ2-3, with a possible D match to TRBD1 (5 bases). Germline V CDR1 and CDR2: DFQATT, SNEGSKA (reference sequence). The V and J ends lost 0 bases and 6 bases respectively, with 10 bases between them. This CDR3 spans 13 amino acids. Here the CDR3 DNA reads TGCAGTGCTAGAGACACCCCAGGGGATACGCAGTATTTT. Its protein is CSARDTPGDTQYF.

At least ten counts were recorded for this clonotype. J is TRBJ1-2 and V is TRBV20-1; 9 positions match TRBD1. Trimming at V came to 7 bases and at J to 0 bases, leaving 9 bases not matched to a gene. The length of the CDR3 is 15 residues. CDR1 is DFQATT and CDR2 is SNEGSKA in the germline V gene (reference sequence). In nucleotides, the CDR3 is TGCAGTGTTCAAGTACAGGGGGCGGCTAACTATGGCTACACCTTC. Translated: CSVQVQGAANYGYTF.

The chain employs TRBV7-2 and TRBJ2-1; TRBD2 aligns across 7 bases. Trimming removed 5 bases from V and 4 bases from J; junction bases left unmatched: 8. The CDR3 sequence is 15 residues long. Looked up from germline, CDR1 is SGHTA and CDR2 is FQGNSA. The CDR3 nucleotides are TGTGCCAGCAGCCCTGGCGGGAGTAGGTACAATGAGCAGTTCTTC. Translated: CASSPGGSRYNEQFF.

Points on this clonotype: Germline is not matched at one junction end, which may reflect a read error. The rearrangement links TRBV7-7 to TRBJ2-7, with a weak D call TRBD1 (5 bases). Germline CDR1 SSHAT, CDR2 FNYEAQ (reference sequence). The CDR3 sequence is 15 residues long. The DNA for the CDR3 is TGTGCTAGCAGCTTACAGCCAGCAGGGCGGAACGAGCAGTACTTC. It specifies CASSLQPAGRNEQYF.